A single sample gave rise to the 29 T cell receptor beta chains below, sequenced in a study of shared clonotypes between healthy human individuals. Clones were sequenced by immunoSEQ multiplex PCR, and TCRdb holds only the in-frame ones, with some missing. Among about 1 million clones listed, 75% were seen once. Sequencing was performed on memory CD4+ T cells sorted from blood. The sample's subset: CD45RA-negative fraction. These receptors all stem from a man aged 18 to 35 in good health.

This clone was detected only once. J is TRBJ2-7 and V is TRBV5-1, with D hard to call. The V gene's germline CDR1 is SGHRS and CDR2 YFSETQ. Deletions cut 2 bases from V and 3 bases from J, with 6 bases between. The CDR3 is 12 residues long. As DNA, the CDR3 is TGCGCCAGCAGCTTTCGAGGCTACGAGCAGTACTTC. This translates into CASSFRGYEQYF.

This clone was detected only a few times. The V call is TRBV15, the J call TRBJ2-5; D remains unclear. Between the trimmed V and J ends, which lost 3 bases and 10 bases, there was a span of 12 bases. Looked up from germline, CDR1 is LNHNV and CDR2 is YYDKDF (reference sequence). This CDR3 has 12 residues. The CDR3 nucleotides read TGTGCCACCAGCAGGGAGATGGGTGGCCAGTACTTC. Amino acids: CATSREMGGQYF.

The CDR3 is CASSEGRNTIYF. The CDR3 region has the DNA TGTGCCAGCAGTGAGGGGAGAAACACCATATATTTT. The rearrangement links TRBV2 to TRBJ1-3, with D unclear. This CDR3 has 12 residues. CDR1 and CDR2 from the germline V gene are SNHLY and FYNNEI. V was clipped by 3 bases and J by 5 bases, with 5 bases between them.

As concerns this clone: The identical CDR3 is also encoded by other nucleotide sequences in the sample. The rearrangement links TRBV30 to TRBJ1-4; no definite D call. Deletions cut 2 bases from V and 5 bases from J, with 6 bases between. The CDR3 is 12 residues long. Germline V gene lookup returns CDR1 GTSNPN and CDR2 SVGIG (reference sequence). The CDR3, as DNA: TGTGCCTGGAGTCCAAGGAATGAAAAACTGTTTTTT. Amino acid sequence: CAWSPRNEKLFF.

The rearrangement uses TRBV5-1 and TRBJ1-1, with 9 bases lining up with TRBD1. The CDR3 has 16 amino acids. Trimming removed 3 bases from V and 4 bases from J; junction bases left unmatched: 10. Germline assignment: CDR1 SGHRS and CDR2 YFSETQ. The CDR3 nucleotides are TGCGCCAGCAGCTCCCGGGACAGGGACGGGGTCACTGAAGCTTTCTTT. Amino acid sequence: CASSSRDRDGVTEAFF.

The CDR3 DNA is TGCGCCAGCAGCCAAGTAGGGGAGGGACTAGCGGGATATCAAGAGACCCAGTACTTC. Protein: CASSQVGEGLAGYQETQYF. The chain couples TRBV4-1 to TRBJ2-5; 13 positions agree with TRBD2. This CDR3 contains 19 residues. The germline V gene encodes CDR1 MGHRA and CDR2 YSYEKL. V shed 1 base and J 2 bases; nucleotides not matched to a gene: 10.

For the CDR3, the DNA is TGTGCCAGCAGTTTGAATCAGGACCCGAACACTGAAGCTTTCTTT. It encodes CASSLNQDPNTEAFF. The chain links TRBV6-5 to TRBJ1-1, with D unresolved. The V and J ends lost 4 bases and 1 base respectively, with 13 bases between them. The germline V gene has CDR1 MNHEY and CDR2 SVGAGI. The CDR3 has 15 residues.

This sequence joins TRBV5-6 and TRBJ2-1; the match to TRBD1 covers 9 bases. V was clipped by 4 bases and J by 4 bases; unmatched bases: 6. CDR3 length: 15 amino acids. Germline loops: CDR1 SGHDT, CDR2 YYEEEE. The CDR3 DNA follows: TGTGCCAGCAGCATGGGGACAGGGAGTTACAATGAGCAGTTCTTC. Protein product: CASSMGTGSYNEQFF.

This clone was seen only a few times. The chain carries TRBV5-1 and TRBJ2-5; TRBD2 matches 11 bases. Germline trimming cut 3 bases from V and 4 bases from J; bases unmatched to any gene: 5. The CDR3 totals 15 residues. Germline loops: CDR1 SGHRS, CDR2 YFSETQ. The CDR3 sequence is CASSSALAGVETQYF. The CDR3, as DNA: TGCGCCAGCAGCTCCGCACTAGCGGGAGTAGAGACCCAGTACTTC.

With respect to this clone: Different DNA sequences within this sample yield the same CDR3. V and J are TRBV7-9 and TRBJ1-5; 7 bases are a match to TRBD1. Germline values: CDR1 SEHNR, CDR2 FQNEAQ (reference sequence). CDR3 length equals 14 residues. V was clipped by 4 bases and J by 3 bases; unmatched bases: 3. CDR3 nucleotide sequence: TGTGCCAGCAGCTCGGGACAGCTCAATCAGCCCCAGCATTTT. Amino acids: CASSSGQLNQPQHF.

V usage is TRBV5-4 and J usage is TRBJ1-3, with 7 bases aligning to TRBD1. The germline CDR1 and CDR2 sequences are SGHNT and YYREEE (reference sequence). V shed 4 bases, J shed 2 bases, and the junction held 6 bases outside the gene matches. The CDR3 is 15 residues long. The CDR3 nucleotides are TGTGCCAGCAGCCAGACCGGGACAGCTGGAAACACCATATATTTT. Translation: CASSQTGTAGNTIYF.

Details on this clone: Compared with germline, one end of the junction differs, possibly owing to a read error. Different DNA sequences within this sample yield the same CDR3. The chain recombines TRBV30 with TRBJ2-7; 7 bases map to TRBD1. CDR1 is GTSNPN, CDR2 SVGIG, per germline (reference sequence). This CDR3 is 11 amino acids long. CDR3 amino acids: CAMDRTYEQYF. CDR3 nucleotide sequence: TGTGCCATGGACAGGACCTACGAGCAATACTTC.

In DNA, the CDR3 is TGTGCCAGCAGCTTGGTCATTAATCGTGAAGCAAACACCGGGGAGCTGTTTTTT. It encodes CASSLVINREANTGELFF. The chain carries TRBV7-9 and TRBJ2-2; D remains ambiguous. CDR1 and CDR2 (germline): SEHNR, FQNEAQ (reference sequence). The CDR3 is made up of 18 amino acids. V lost 3 bases to trimming and J lost 2 bases, with 19 bases between them.

The rearrangement joins TRBV7-2 to TRBJ2-3; D is ambiguous. V lost 5 bases and J lost 4, with 16 bases in between. In germline, CDR1 is SGHTA, CDR2 FQGNSA. This CDR3 is built from 15 residues. CDR3 sequence reads: CASSPWQVKADTQYF. DNA of the CDR3: TGTGCCAGCAGCCCCTGGCAGGTCAAGGCAGATACGCAGTATTTT.

This clone has a handful of counts. This rearrangement joins TRBV19 to TRBJ2-3; 14 positions match TRBD2. The germline V gene has CDR1 LNHDA and CDR2 SQIVND (reference sequence). J gave up 1 base and V 3 bases, and 6 bases lay outside the gene matches. CDR3 length: 18 residues. The CDR3 spells CASSIGLAGGPGTDTQYF. CDR3 coding DNA: TGTGCCAGTAGTATCGGACTAGCGGGAGGACCTGGCACAGATACGCAGTATTTT.

This chain connects TRBV5-1 to TRBJ2-3, with D maybe TRBD2 (6 bases). Germline loops: CDR1 SGHRS, CDR2 YFSETQ. V was trimmed by 0 bases and J by 6 bases, leaving 14 bases between them. The CDR3 runs 15 residues. Written as DNA, the CDR3 is TGCGCCAGCAGCTTGGCCTCGGGACTTAAGGATACGCAGTATTTT. This encodes CASSLASGLKDTQYF.

The CDR3 region is CASSSGSSGADTQYF. In nucleotides, the CDR3 is TGTGCCAGCAGCTCGGGGTCGAGCGGGGCAGATACGCAGTATTTT. This chain links TRBV7-9 with TRBJ2-3, with 7 bases fitting TRBD2. The trim removed 4 bases at V and 4 bases at J, leaving 8 bases unmatched. This CDR3 contains 15 residues. Germline V lookup: CDR1 SEHNR, CDR2 FQNEAQ (reference sequence).

This clone was detected only once. V and J are TRBV6-6 and TRBJ2-7; D is undetermined. Germline CDR1 and CDR2: MNHNY and SVGAGI (reference sequence). This CDR3 comprises 12 residues. V was cut by 6 bases and J by 2 bases, with 8 bases left in between. CDR3: CASSTSAYEQYF. In DNA, the CDR3 is TGTGCCAGCAGCACTTCCGCCTACGAGCAGTACTTC.

Points on this clone: Other DNA sequences of this sample code for an identical CDR3. The chain couples TRBV2 to TRBJ2-7; D remains ambiguous. The CDR3 has 11 residues. Trimming took off 5 bases at V and 4 bases at J, with 6 bases between the two ends. The germline V gene encodes CDR1 SNHLY and CDR2 FYNNEI. CDR3 bases: TGTGCCAGCAGTTCTGTGTACGAGCAGTACTTC. Residues: CASSSVYEQYF.

The DNA of the CDR3 is TGTGCCAGCAGTGATCAGTGGGGGGATACGCAGTATTTT. Translated: CASSDQWGDTQYF. V and J are TRBV2 and TRBJ2-3, with D perhaps given as TRBD1 or TRBD2 (5 bases each). The CDR3 is 13 residues long. V lost 3 bases, J lost 6 bases, and 10 bases lay in between. CDR1 is SNHLY, CDR2 FYNNEI, per germline.

The sample holds a few counts of this clone. The chain has TRBV15 and TRBJ1-5; D is unclear. This CDR3 contains 16 residues. The ends were cut back, 0 bases at V and 0 bases at J, with 9 bases in the middle. CDR1 LNHNV and CDR2 YYDKDF come from the germline V gene (reference sequence). Here the CDR3 reads CATSREKGPSNQPQHF. CDR3 bases: TGTGCCACCAGCAGAGAAAAAGGGCCTAGCAATCAGCCCCAGCATTTT.

This sequence joins TRBV7-9 and TRBJ2-6; TRBD1 matches at 10 bases. The CDR3 is 17 residues long. V shed 5 bases, J shed 0 bases, and the junction held 4 bases outside the gene matches. The germline V gene has CDR1 SEHNR and CDR2 FQNEAQ (reference sequence). CDR3 DNA: TGTGCCAGCAGCCCTCGGACAGGGGGCTCTGGGGCCAACGTCCTGACTTTC. Translation: CASSPRTGGSGANVLTF.

A word on this clone: At one of its ends the junction is not consistent with the germline gene, which may arise from a read error. The CDR3: CAWGVGGPNQPQHF. In DNA form, the CDR3 reads TGTGCCTGGGGTGTCGGGGGGCCTAATCAGCCCCAGCATTTT. The V and J genes are TRBV30 and TRBJ1-5, with D possibly matching TRBD1 (6 bases). The CDR3 has 14 residues. Germline CDR1 is GTSNPN and CDR2 is SVGIG (reference sequence).

V is TRBV28 and J is TRBJ1-5; the match to TRBD1 covers 7 bases. CDR3 length: 13 amino acids. Germline V lookup: CDR1 MDHEN, CDR2 SYDVKM. V lost 6 bases to trimming and J lost 7 bases; unmatched junction nucleotides: 6. CDR3 loop: CASRGDSYQPQHF. The CDR3 DNA reads as TGTGCCAGCAGGGGGGACAGTTACCAGCCCCAGCATTTT.

The genes are TRBV19 and TRBJ1-5; TRBD1 might be the D (6 bases). V gave up 2 bases and J gave up 7 bases, with 9 bases separating them. The CDR3 runs to 13 residues. Germline values: CDR1 LNHDA, CDR2 SQIVND (reference sequence). The CDR3 here is CASSIQGQQPQHF. CDR3 nucleotide sequence: TGTGCCAGTAGTATACAGGGGCAACAGCCCCAGCATTTT.

The V gene is TRBV7-6, the J gene TRBJ1-4, with D maybe TRBD1 (5 bases). Germline V gives CDR1 SGHVS, CDR2 FNYEAQ. The CDR3 is 15 amino acids. Deletions cut 1 base from V and 5 bases from J, with 11 bases between. CDR3 nucleotide sequence: TGTGCCAGCAGCTTAGTTCCAGGGCCGAATGAAAAACTGTTTTTT. It encodes CASSLVPGPNEKLFF.

The rearrangement links TRBV10-1 to TRBJ2-3; D not resolved. CDR1 is WNHNN, CDR2 SYGVQD, per germline (reference sequence). This CDR3 spans 15 amino acids. V was clipped by 0 bases and J by 7 bases, with 14 bases between them. CDR3 loop: CASSESGSRLHTQYF. The CDR3 coding sequence is TGCGCCAGCAGTGAGTCGGGGTCCCGGTTGCATACGCAGTATTTT.

This clone was observed once. This chain connects TRBV2 to TRBJ2-7, with a tentative D call TRBD1 (6 bases). The CDR3 loop spans 13 amino acids. Germline V gives CDR1 SNHLY, CDR2 FYNNEI. V was trimmed by 8 bases and J by 2 bases, leaving 13 bases between them. The CDR3 bases are TGTGCCAGCCACCGGGACAAAACCTACGAGCAGTACTTC. It is translated as CASHRDKTYEQYF.

This chain connects TRBV6-5 to TRBJ1-1, with TRBD1 as a possible D gene (6 bases). The CDR3 contains 14 residues. V lost 6 bases and J lost 5, with 16 bases in between. In germline, CDR1 is MNHEY, CDR2 SVGAGI. The CDR3 region has the DNA TGTGCCAGCAGAAGGACAGCTGGTACGACTGAAGCTTTCTTT. It translates to CASRRTAGTTEAFF.